The present TCR beta chain was sequenced within a study of T cell responses to AZD1222 COVID-19 vaccine. The V segment lost 4 bases and the J segment 0 bases; nucleotides outside the gene matches: 15. The V gene's germline CDR1 is SGHRS and CDR2 YFSETQ. The length of the CDR3 is 19 residues. Measured with immunoSEQ multiplex PCR; TCRdb has only the in-frame clones, and not every one. The table has approximately 180,000 clones, around 88% seen once. The sequence came from an adult in good health. This specimen was peripheral blood, taken on day 0 of AZD1222 vaccination. The V and J genes are TRBV5-1 and TRBJ1-3; 8 bases are shared with TRBD1. This chain's CDR3 is CASSDRGSQSYFSGNTIYF. The CDR3 nucleotides are TGCGCCAGCAGCGACAGGGGCAGCCAGAGTTACTTCTCTGGAAACACCATATATTTT.